This T cell receptor (beta chain) is drawn from a study of cytomegalovirus exposure and HLA in healthy donors. Study results and caveats: Exclusion applied to some V segments, including TRBV6-2 and TRBV6-3, as they were indistinguishable.

The study ran its PCR with 60 Vbeta and 13 Jbeta primers. Clones were sequenced by immunoSEQ multiplex PCR, and TCRdb holds only the in-frame ones, with some missing. Here the sample spans some 120,000 clones, 60% to 85% being singletons. Germline V CDR1 and CDR2: LNHDA, SQIVND (reference sequence). This CDR3 spans 15 amino acids. Trimming shortened V by 3 bases and J by 4 bases, and 15 bases separated the two germline ends. As concerns this clone: Its antigen is not known.

The sequenced sample consisted of PBMCs. This chain joins TRBV19 and TRBJ1-2, with D hard to call. This clonotype was obtained from a woman between 40 and 50 years old in good health and CMV-seropositive. CDR3 loop: CASSMDGEFFYGYTF. Here the CDR3 DNA reads TGTGCCAGTAGTATGGACGGGGAATTCTTCTATGGCTACACCTTC.